This T cell receptor beta chain was observed in a study of read filtering for tumor transcriptome and immune sequencing. Study information: Revised staging placed eight or nine patients in R-ISS I, approximately 16 in II, six or seven in III.

This library used approximately 0.4 ug RNA and molecular barcoded adaptors spanning alpha/delta and beta/gamma chains. TCRdb re-derived calls from the reads in MiXCR, one entry per CDR3 protein. The sample yields 130,000 or so distinct CDR3 sequences, roughly 13% seen once. Only one count was recorded for this clonotype. Since a much larger clone is just one base distant, this may be a read error. CDR1 SGHVS and CDR2 FQNEAQ come from the germline V gene. This CDR3 has 13 amino acids. The chain links TRBV7-8 to TRBJ1-1; D is undetermined. Sequenced: a population of CD138-negative cells sorted from bone marrow. The sequence was collected from a donor older than 35 with multiple myeloma. CDR3 coding DNA: TGTGCCAGCAGCTTCTCAGAACGCACTGAAGTTTTCTTT. It specifies CASSFSERTEVFF. The whole variable domain, filled in from reference TRBV7-8 and TRBJ1-1, reads GAGVSQSPRYKVAKRGQDVALRCDPISGHVSLFWYQQALGQGPEFLTYFQNEAQLDKSGLPSDRFFAERPEGSVSTLKIQRTQQEDSAVYLCASSFSERTEVFFGQGTRLTVV.